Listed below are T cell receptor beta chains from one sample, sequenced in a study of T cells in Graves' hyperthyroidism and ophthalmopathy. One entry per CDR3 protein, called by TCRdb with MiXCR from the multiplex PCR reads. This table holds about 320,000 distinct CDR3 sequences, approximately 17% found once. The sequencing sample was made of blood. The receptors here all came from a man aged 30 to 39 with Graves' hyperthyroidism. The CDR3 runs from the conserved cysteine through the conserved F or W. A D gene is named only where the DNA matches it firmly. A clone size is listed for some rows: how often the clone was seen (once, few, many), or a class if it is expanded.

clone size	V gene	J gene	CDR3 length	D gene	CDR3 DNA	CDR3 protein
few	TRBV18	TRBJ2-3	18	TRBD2	TGTGCCAGCTCACCATTTCCGGCTAGCGGAACTAGCACAGATACGCAGTATTTT	CASSPFPASGTSTDTQYF
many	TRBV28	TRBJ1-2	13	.	TGTGCCAGCAGTTTCACAGGTTACTATGGCTACACCTTC	CASSFTGYYGYTF
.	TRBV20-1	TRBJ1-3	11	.	TGCAGTGTGATAAGTCTGAACACCATATATTTT	CSVISLNTIYF
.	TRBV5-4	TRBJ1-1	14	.	TGTGCCAGCAGCTTGGAGGGCAGGGCGTCTGAAGCTTTCTTT	CASSLEGRASEAFF
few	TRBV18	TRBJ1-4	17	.	TGTGCCAGCTCACCAAGAAGAGGACATCGGAGCTTATTCGCGGTGTTTTTT	CASSPRRGHRSLFAVFF
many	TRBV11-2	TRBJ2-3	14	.	TGTGCCAGCAGCCAGGGGTCTAGCACAGATACGCAGTATTTT	CASSQGSSTDTQYF
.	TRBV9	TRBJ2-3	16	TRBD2	TGTGCCAGCAGCGTAGAAGGGCGGGGGACCACAGATACGCAGTATTTT	CASSVEGRGTTDTQYF
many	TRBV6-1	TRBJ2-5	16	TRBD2	TGTGCCAGCAGTGAAGAGAGCGGGAGGGGTTGGGAGACCCAGTACTTC	CASSEESGRGWETQYF
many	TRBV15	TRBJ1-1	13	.	TGTGCCACCAAGGAGGATGCCAACACTGAAGCTTTCTTT	CATKEDANTEAFF
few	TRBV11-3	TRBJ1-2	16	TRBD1	TGTGCCAGCCAACCCCTCCCCAGGGGGCTTAACTATGGCTCCACCTTC	CASQPLPRGLNYGSTF
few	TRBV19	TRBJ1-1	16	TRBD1	TGTGCCAGTAGTATCCCCAGACAGGGGATGAACACTGAAGCTTTCTTT	CASSIPRQGMNTEAFF
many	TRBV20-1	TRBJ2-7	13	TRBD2	TGCAGTGCTAGTAGTAGCGGGAGCGGCGAGCAGTACTTC	CSASSSGSGEQYF
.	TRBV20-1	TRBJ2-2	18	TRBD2	TGCAGTGCTAGAGATACTAGCGGGAGACTGAGGAACACCGGGGAGCTGTTTTTT	CSARDTSGRLRNTGELFF
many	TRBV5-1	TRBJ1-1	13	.	TGCGCCAGCAGCTTGGCAGGGGAAACTGAAGCTTTCTTT	CASSLAGETEAFF
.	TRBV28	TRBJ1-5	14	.	TGTGCCAGCAGTTTAACCCAGGTTTATCAGCCCCAGCATTTT	CASSLTQVYQPQHF
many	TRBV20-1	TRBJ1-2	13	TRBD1	TGCAGTGCCCCCGGGACAGTTAACTATGGCTACACCTTC	CSAPGTVNYGYTF
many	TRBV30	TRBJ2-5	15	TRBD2	TGTGCCTGGAGTGATGGGCTAGCGGGAGGAGAGACCCAGTACTTC	CAWSDGLAGGETQYF
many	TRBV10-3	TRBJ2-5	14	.	TGTGCCGCATCAACCGAAAACCAGGCGGAGACCCAGTACTTC	CAASTENQAETQYF
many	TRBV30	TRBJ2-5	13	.	TGTGCCTGGAGTGTCGGACTAACAGAGACCCAGTACTTC	CAWSVGLTETQYF